Detailed here is one T cell receptor (beta chain). The antigen is not known. The CDR3 contains 15 residues. Germline assignment: CDR1 SGHRS and CDR2 YFSETQ. With 4 bases removed from V and 0 bases from J, the gap between germline ends came to 14 bases. The data were obtained in a study of cytomegalovirus exposure and HLA in healthy donors. Study as a whole: Genotyping of roughly 400 donors showed that 80% to 90% belonged to the Caucasian-associated ancestry cluster.

Primers: 60 Vbeta forward and 13 Jbeta reverse. This table comes from immunoSEQ multiplex PCR, and its TCRdb copy is limited to in-frame clones, with some not included. The sample records about 55,000 clones, around 82% being singletons. General study points: Most TCR sequences showed up rarely, but some public TCRs showed up in many donors.

This chain joins TRBV5-1 and TRBJ2-7, with D possibly being TRBD2 (6 bases). The receptor's source is a female donor in good health and CMV-seronegative. Sequences were obtained from PBMCs. The CDR3 reads CASSPRDLRSYEQYF. CDR3 in DNA: TGCGCCAGCAGCCCCCGGGACTTGCGCTCCTACGAGCAGTACTTC. Based on the CDR3 plus reference TRBV5-1 and TRBJ2-7, the full variable domain is KAGVTQTPRYLIKTRGQQVTLSCSPISGHRSVSWYQQTPGQGLQFLFEYFSETQRNKGNFPGRFSGRQFSNSRSEMNVSTLELGDSALYLCASSPRDLRSYEQYFGPGTRLTVT.